This T cell receptor (beta chain) was documented in a study of CD8+CD57+ T cells in acquired aplastic anemia. Findings and caveats of the study: The same twenty-nine CD8+ CDR3 sequences occurred in patients and in controls.

Genomic DNA constituted the template upon which TCR beta VDJ and CDR3 profiling was performed. MiXCR, run by TCRdb on the reads, gives a single entry per CDR3 protein. The data show about 190,000 distinct CDR3 sequences, more than 45% seen once. CD8+CD57+ cell expansion, shown by flow cytometry, had occurred in the patients selected for sequencing. Germline CDR1 SGHRS, CDR2 YFSETQ. Trimming removed 0 bases from V and 2 bases from J, with 9 bases in between. This CDR3 has 14 amino acids. The sample holds many counts of this clonotype. The antigen remains unidentified. Source material: sorted CD4+, CD8+, or CD8+CD57+ T cells (not recorded which) from PBMCs. This TCR was recovered from a human donor with aplastic anemia. V and J are TRBV5-1 and TRBJ2-7; D assignment may be TRBD1 or TRBD2 (5 bases each). DNA for the CDR3: TGCGCCAGCAGCTTGGGGGACGGGCCCTACGAGCAGTACTTC. As protein: CASSLGDGPYEQYF.